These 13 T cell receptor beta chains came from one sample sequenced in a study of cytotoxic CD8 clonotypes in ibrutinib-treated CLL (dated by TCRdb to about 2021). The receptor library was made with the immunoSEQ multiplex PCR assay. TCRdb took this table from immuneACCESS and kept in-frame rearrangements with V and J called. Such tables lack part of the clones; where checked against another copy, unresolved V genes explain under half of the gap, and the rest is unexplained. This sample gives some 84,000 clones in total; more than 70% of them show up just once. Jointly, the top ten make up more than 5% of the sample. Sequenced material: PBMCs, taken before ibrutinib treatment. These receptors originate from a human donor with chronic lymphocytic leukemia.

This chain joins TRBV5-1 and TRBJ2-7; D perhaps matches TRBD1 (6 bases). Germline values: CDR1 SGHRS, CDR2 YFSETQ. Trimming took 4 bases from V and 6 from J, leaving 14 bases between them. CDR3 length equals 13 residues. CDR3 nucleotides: TGCGCCAGCAGCCTACTAACAGGGAGCGAGCAGTACTTC. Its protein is CASSLLTGSEQYF.

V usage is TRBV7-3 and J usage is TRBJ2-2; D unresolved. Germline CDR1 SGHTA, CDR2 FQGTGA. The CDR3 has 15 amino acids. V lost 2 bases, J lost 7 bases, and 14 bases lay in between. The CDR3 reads CASSLLSQGGGELFF. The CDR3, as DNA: TGTGCCAGCAGCTTACTGTCTCAAGGTGGCGGGGAGCTGTTTTTT. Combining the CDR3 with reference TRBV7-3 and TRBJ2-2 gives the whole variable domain GAGVSQTPSNKVTEKGKYVELRCDPISGHTALYWYRQSLGQGPEFLIYFQGTGAADDSGLPNDRFFAVRPEGSVSTLKIQRTERGDSAVYLCASSLLSQGGGELFFGEGSRLTVL.

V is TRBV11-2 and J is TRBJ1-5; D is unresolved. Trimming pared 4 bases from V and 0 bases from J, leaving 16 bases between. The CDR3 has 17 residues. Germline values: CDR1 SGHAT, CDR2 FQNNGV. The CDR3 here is CASSSPAETLSNQPQHF. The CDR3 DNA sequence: TGTGCCAGCAGCTCCCCGGCAGAAACTCTTAGCAATCAGCCCCAGCATTTT. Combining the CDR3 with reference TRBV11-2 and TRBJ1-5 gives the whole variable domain EAGVAQSPRYKIIEKRQSVAFWCNPISGHATLYWYQQILGQGPKLLIQFQNNGVVDDSQLPKDRFSAERLKGVDSTLKIQPAKLEDSAVYLCASSSPAETLSNQPQHFGDGTRLSIL.

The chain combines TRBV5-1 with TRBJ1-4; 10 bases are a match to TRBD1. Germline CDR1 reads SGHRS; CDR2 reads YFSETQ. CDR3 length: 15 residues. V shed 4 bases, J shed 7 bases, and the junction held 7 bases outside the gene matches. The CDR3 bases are TGCGCCAGCAGCACCGGGACAGGGGCTGGTGAAAAACTGTTTTTT. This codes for CASSTGTGAGEKLFF.

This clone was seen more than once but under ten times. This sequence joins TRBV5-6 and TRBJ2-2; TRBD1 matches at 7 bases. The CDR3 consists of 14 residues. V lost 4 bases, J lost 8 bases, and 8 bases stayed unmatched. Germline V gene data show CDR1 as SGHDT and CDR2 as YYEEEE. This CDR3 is CASSPTGLSGELFF. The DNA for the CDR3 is TGTGCCAGCAGCCCGACAGGGCTGTCGGGGGAGCTGTTTTTT. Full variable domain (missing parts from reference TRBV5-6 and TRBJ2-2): DAGVTQSPTHLIKTRGQQVTLRCSPKSGHDTVSWYQQALGQGPQFIFQYYEEEERQRGNFPDRFSGHQFPNYSSELNVNALLLGDSALYLCASSPTGLSGELFFGEGSRLTVL.

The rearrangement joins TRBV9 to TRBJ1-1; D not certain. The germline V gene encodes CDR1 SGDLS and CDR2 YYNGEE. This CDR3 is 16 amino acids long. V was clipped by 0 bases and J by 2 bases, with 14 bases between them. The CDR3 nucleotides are TGTGCCAGCAGCGTAGGGGCGGGAGGTAGTAACACTGAAGCTTTCTTT. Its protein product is CASSVGAGGSNTEAFF.

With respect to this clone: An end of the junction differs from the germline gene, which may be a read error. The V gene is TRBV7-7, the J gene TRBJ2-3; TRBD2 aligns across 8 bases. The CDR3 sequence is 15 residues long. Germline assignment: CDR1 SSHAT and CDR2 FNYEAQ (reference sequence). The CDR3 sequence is CASSPSGSGADTQYF. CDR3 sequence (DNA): TGTGCTAGCAGCCCAAGCGGGAGCGGTGCAGATACGCAGTATTTT. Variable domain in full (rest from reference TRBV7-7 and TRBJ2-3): GAGVSQSPRYKVTKRGQDVTLRCDPISSHATLYWYQQALGQGPEFLTYFNYEAQPDKSGLPSDRFSAERPEGSISTLTIQRTEQRDSAMYRCASSPSGSGADTQYFGPGTRLTVL.

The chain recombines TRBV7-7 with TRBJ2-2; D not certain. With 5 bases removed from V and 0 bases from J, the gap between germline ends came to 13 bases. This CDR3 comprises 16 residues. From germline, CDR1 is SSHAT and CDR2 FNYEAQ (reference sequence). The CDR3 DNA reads TGTGCCAGCAGCCGATCGGGCCGAACGAACACCGGGGAGCTGTTTTTT. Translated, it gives CASSRSGRTNTGELFF.

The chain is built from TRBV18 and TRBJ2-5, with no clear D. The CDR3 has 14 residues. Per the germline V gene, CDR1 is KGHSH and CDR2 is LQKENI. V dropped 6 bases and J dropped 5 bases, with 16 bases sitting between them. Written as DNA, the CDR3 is TGTGCCAGCTCCCGCCTAAAGGTTTTCGAGACCCAGTACTTC. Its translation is CASSRLKVFETQYF.

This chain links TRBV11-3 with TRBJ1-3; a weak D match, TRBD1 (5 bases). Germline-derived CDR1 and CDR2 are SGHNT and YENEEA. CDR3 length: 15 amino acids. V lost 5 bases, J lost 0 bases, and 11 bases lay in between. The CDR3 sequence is CASSRGPYSGNTIYF. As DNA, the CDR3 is TGTGCCAGCAGCCGGGGACCGTACTCTGGAAACACCATATATTTT.

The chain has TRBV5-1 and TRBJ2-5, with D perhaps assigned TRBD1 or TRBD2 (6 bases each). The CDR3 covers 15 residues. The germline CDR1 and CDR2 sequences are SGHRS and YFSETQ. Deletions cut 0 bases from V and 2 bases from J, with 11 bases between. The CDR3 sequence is CASSLEQGGQETQYF. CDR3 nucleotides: TGCGCCAGCAGCTTGGAACAGGGAGGACAAGAGACCCAGTACTTC.

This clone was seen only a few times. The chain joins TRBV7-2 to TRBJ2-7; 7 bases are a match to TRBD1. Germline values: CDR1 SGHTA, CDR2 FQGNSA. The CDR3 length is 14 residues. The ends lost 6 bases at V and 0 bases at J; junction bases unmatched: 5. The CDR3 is CASRERQGSYEQYF. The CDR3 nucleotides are TGTGCCAGCAGGGAGCGACAGGGCTCCTACGAGCAGTACTTC. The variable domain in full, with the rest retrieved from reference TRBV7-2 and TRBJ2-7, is GAGVSQSPSNKVTEKGKDVELRCDPISGHTALYWYRQSLGQGLEFLIYFQGNSAPDKSGLPSDRFSAERTGGSVSTLTIQRTQQEDSAVYLCASRERQGSYEQYFGPGTRLTVT.

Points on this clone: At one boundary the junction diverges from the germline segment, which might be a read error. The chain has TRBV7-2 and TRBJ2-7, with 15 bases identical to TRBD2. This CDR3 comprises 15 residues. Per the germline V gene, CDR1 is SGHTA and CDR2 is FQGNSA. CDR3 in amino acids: CASSPPGLAGGQKVF. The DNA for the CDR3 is TGTGCCAGCAGCCCGCCGGGACTAGCGGGAGGCCAGAAAGTCTTC.